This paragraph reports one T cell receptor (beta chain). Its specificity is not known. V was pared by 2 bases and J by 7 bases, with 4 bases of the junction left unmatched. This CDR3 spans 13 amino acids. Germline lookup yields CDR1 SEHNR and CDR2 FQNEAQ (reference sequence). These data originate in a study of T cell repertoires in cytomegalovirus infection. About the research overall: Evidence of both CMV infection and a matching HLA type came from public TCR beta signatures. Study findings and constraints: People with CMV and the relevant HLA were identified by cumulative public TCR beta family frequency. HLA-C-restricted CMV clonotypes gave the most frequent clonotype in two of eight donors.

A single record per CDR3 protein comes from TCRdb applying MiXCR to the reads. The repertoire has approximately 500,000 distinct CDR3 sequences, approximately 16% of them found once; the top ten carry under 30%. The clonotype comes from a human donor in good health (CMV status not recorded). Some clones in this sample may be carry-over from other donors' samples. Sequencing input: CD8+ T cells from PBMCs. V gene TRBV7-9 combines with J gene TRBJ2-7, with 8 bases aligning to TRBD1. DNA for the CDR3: TGTGCCAGCAGCTTACAGGGGGCTGGGGAGCAGTACTTC. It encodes CASSLQGAGEQYF.